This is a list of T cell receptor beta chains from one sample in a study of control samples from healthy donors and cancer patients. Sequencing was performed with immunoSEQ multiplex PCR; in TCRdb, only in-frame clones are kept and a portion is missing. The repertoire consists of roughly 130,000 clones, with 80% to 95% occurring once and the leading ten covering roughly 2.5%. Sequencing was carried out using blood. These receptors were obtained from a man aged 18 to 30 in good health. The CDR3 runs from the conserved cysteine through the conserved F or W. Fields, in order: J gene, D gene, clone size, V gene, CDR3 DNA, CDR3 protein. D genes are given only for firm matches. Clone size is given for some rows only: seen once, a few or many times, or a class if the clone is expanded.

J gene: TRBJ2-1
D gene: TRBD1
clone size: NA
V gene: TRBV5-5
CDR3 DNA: TGTGCCAGCAGCGAAACCGGGACAGGGGGCAATGAGCAGTTCTTC
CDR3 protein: CASSETGTGGNEQFF

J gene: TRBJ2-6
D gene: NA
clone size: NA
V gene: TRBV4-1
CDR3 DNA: TGCGCCAGCAGCCAAGTTGGGGCCAACGTCCTGACTTTC
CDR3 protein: CASSQVGANVLTF

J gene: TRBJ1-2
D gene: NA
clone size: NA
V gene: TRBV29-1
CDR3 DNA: TGCAGCGCATCCCTACATAGCGATGGCTACACCTTC
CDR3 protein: CSASLHSDGYTF

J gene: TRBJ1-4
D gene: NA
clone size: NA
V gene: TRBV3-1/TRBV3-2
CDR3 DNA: TGTGCCAGCAGCCAACGGCAAACTAATGAAAAACTGTTTTTT
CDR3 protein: CASSQRQTNEKLFF

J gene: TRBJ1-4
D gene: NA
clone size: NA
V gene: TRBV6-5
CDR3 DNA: TGTGCCAGCGCCCGGGGATGGGGTGAAAAACTGTTTTTT
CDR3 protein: CASARGWGEKLFF

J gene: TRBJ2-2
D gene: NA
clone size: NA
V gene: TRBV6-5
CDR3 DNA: TGTGCCAGCAGTTACTCAGGAGGGGACACCGGGGAGCTGTTTTTT
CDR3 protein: CASSYSGGDTGELFF

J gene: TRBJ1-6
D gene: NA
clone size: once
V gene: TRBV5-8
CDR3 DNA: TGTGCCAGCAGCTTGGAAGGGAGAGGTTCACCCCTCCACTTT
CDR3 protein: CASSLEGRGSPLHF

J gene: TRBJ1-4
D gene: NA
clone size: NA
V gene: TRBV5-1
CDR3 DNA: TGCGCCAGCAGCCTAACTACCCAGCCTAATGAAAAACTGTTTTTT
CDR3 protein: CASSLTTQPNEKLFF

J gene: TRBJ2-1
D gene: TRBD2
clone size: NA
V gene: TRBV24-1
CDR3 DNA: TGTGCCACCAGTGACCCGGGACTAGGTTATGAGCAGTTCTTC
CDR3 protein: CATSDPGLGYEQFF

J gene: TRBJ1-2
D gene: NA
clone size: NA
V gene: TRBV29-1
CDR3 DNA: TGCAGCGTTGGAAGGGTCGGGGGCTATGGCTACACCTTC
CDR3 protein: CSVGRVGGYGYTF

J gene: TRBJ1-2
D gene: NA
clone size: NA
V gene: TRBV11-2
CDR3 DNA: TGTGCCAGCAGCCAGAACTACGACTATGGCTACACCTTC
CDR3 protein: CASSQNYDYGYTF

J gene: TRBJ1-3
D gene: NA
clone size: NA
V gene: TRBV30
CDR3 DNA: TGTGCCTGGCCCGGGGACTCTGGAAACACCATATATTTT
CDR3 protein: CAWPGDSGNTIYF

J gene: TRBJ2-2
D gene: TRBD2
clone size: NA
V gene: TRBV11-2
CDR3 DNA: TGTGCCAGCAGCGCCGGACTAGCGGGGGGGAGGAACACCGGGGAGCTGTTTTTT
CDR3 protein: CASSAGLAGGRNTGELFF

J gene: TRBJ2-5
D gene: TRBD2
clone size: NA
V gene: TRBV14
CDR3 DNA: TGTGCCAGCAGCCAAGAGCTAGCGGGGGGTCCCGAAGAGACCCAGTACTTC
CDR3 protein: CASSQELAGGPEETQYF

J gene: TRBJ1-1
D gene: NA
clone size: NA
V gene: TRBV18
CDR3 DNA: TGTGCCAGCTCACCACATCTGGGTTGGAACACTGAAGCTTTCTTT
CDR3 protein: CASSPHLGWNTEAFF

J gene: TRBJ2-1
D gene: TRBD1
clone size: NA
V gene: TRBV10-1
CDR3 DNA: TGCGCCAGCAGCGACCAGGGGGTAGAGCAGTTCTTC
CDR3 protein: CASSDQGVEQFF

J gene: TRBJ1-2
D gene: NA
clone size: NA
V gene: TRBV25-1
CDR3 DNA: TGTGCCAGCAGCCCTAGAACAACGGATGGCTACACCTTC
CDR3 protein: CASSPRTTDGYTF

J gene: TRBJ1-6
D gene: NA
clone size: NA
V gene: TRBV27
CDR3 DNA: TGTGCCAGCAGTTTATCGATGAGCTCCTATAATTCACCCCTCCACTTT
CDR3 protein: CASSLSMSSYNSPLHF

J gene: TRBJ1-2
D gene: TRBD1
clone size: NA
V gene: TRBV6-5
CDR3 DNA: TGTGCCAGCAGTTACTCCTGGGACAGGGACTATGGCTACACCTTC
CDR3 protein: CASSYSWDRDYGYTF

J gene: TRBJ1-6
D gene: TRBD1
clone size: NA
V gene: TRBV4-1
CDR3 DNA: TGCGCCAGCAGATACTCGACAGGGGCTGACTATAATTCACCCCTCCACTTT
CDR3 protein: CASRYSTGADYNSPLHF

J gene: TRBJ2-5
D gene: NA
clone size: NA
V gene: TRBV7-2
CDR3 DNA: TGTGCCAGCAGCTCCCGCGGGGTAGAGACCCAGTACTTC
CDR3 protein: CASSSRGVETQYF

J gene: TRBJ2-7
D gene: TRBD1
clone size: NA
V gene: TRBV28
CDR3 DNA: TGTGCCAGCAGTACTTGGGACAGGGACTCTCCCCGCGACTCCTACGAGCAGTACTTC
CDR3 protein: CASSTWDRDSPRDSYEQYF

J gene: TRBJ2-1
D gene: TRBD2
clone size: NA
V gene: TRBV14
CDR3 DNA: TGTGCCAGCAGCCAAGATTTTCAGGGACTAGTTATTTCGTTTGAGCAGTTCTTC
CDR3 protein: CASSQDFQGLVISFEQFF

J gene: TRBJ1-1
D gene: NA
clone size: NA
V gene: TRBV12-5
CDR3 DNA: TGTGCTAGTGGTTTCGCGGAAGGCACTGAAGCTTTCTTT
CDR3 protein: CASGFAEGTEAFF

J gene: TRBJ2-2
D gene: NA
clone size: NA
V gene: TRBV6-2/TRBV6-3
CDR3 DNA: TGTGCCAGCAGTACGAGGGACACCGGGGAGCTGTTTTTT
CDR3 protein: CASSTRDTGELFF

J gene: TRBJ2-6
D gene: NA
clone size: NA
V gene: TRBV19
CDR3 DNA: TGTGCCTGCCAGCTGGGCAGTGGGGCCAACGTCCTGACTTTC
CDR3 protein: CACQLGSGANVLTF

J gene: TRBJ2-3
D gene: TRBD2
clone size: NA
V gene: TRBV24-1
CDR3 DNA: TGTGCCACAGGGACTAGCGGCACAGATACGCAGTATTTT
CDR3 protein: CATGTSGTDTQYF

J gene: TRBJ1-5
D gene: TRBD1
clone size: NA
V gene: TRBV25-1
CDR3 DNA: TGTGCCAGCAGTGATTCCCGACAGGGCTTGAATCAGCCCCAGCATTTT
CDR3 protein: CASSDSRQGLNQPQHF

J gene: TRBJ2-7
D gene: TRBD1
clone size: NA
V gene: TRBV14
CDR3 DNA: TGTGCCAGCAGCAACGGGACAGTCTACGAGCAGTACTTC
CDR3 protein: CASSNGTVYEQYF

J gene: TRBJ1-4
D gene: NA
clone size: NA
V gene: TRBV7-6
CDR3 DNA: TGTGCCAGCAGCTCCGTCCGGGACCTAAAGGAAAAACTGTTTTTT
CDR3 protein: CASSSVRDLKEKLFF

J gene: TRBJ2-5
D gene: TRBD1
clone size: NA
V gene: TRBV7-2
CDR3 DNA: TGTGCCAGCAGCCCCGACAGGGTGATTCGGGAGACCCAGTACTTC
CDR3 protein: CASSPDRVIRETQYF

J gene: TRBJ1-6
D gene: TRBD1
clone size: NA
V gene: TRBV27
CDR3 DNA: TGTGCCAGCAGTTTAGACAGGGATAATTCACCCCTCCACTTT
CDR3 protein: CASSLDRDNSPLHF

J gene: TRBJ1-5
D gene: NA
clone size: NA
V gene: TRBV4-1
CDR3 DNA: TGCGCCAGCAGCCAAGACACCAATCAGCCCCAGCATTTT
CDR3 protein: CASSQDTNQPQHF

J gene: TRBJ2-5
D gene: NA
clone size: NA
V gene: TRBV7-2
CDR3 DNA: TGTGCCAGCAGCCCGACATTGAGACAAGAGACCCAGTACTTC
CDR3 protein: CASSPTLRQETQYF

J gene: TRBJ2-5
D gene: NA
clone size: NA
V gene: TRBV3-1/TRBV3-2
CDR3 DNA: TGTGCCAGCAGCCAAGTGGAGAAGACCCAGTACTTC
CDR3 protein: CASSQVEKTQYF

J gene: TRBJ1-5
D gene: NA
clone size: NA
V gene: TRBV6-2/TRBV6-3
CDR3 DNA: TGTGCCAGCAGTTACCCTGGGATGAATAGCAATCAGCCCCAGCATTTT
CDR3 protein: CASSYPGMNSNQPQHF

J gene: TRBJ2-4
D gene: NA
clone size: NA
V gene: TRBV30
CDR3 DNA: TGTGCCTGGGGGCCTTGGGGAGGGGGAAACATTCAGTACTTC
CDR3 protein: CAWGPWGGGNIQYF

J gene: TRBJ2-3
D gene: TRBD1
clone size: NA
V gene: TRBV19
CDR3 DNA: TGTGCCAGTAGCTCTCTGAGTTTTGGGACAGACACAGATACGCAGTATTTT
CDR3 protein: CASSSLSFGTDTDTQYF

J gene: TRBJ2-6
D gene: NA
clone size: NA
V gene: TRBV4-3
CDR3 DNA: TGCGCCAGCAGCCATTCTGGCCCTTCGGAGGGATCTGGGGCCAACGTCCTGACTTTC
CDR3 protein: CASSHSGPSEGSGANVLTF

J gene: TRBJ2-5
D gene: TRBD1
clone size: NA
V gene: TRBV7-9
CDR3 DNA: TGTGCCAGCAGCTTAAACGTTGGACAGGGGAGCTCAGAGACCCAGTACTTC
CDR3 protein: CASSLNVGQGSSETQYF

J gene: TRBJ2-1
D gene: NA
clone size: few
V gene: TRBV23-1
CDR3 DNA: TGCGCCAGCAGTCAATCCCGAACCGGGACAAGGCACAATGAGCAGTTCTTC
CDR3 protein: CASSQSRTGTRHNEQFF

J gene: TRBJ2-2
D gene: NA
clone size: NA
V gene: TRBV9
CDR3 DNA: TGTGCCAGCAGCGTAGGAGGAGGGGTGGGCGGGGAGCTGTTTTTT
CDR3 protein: CASSVGGGVGGELFF

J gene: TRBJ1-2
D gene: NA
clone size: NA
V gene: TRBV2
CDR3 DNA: TGTGCCAGCAGTGAATCGGGGGACGGGGGCTACACCTTC
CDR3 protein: CASSESGDGGYTF